Each of the 6 T cell receptor beta chains below was sequenced from the same sample in a study of blood T cell repertoires in COVID-19. Produced via immunoSEQ multiplex PCR; TCRdb's table is partial and in-frame only. The sample has around 94,000 clones, 91% seen once; the top ten hold less than 4.5%. Sequencing was done on a sample of peripheral blood. These receptors were obtained from a man in his late teens or twenties with acute or convalescent COVID-19.

The chain combines TRBV2 with TRBJ2-1; 10 bases match TRBD2. Per germline, CDR1 SNHLY and CDR2 FYNNEI. The CDR3 totals 17 residues. V lost 3 bases and J lost 7; bases outside the gene matches: 12. For the CDR3, the DNA is TGTGCCAGCAGTGACCCTCACTCTAGCGGGAGAGGGAATGAGCAGTTCTTC. Translating gives CASSDPHSSGRGNEQFF.

The V gene is TRBV19, the J gene TRBJ1-1; D remains unclear. This CDR3 contains 16 residues. The V end lost 10 bases, the J end lost 5 bases, and 26 bases lay between the germline ends. Germline V gene sequence: CDR1 LNHDA, CDR2 SQIVND (reference sequence). For the CDR3, the DNA is TGTGCCACTACAGCATACGGCGACCCAGGAAGGACTGAAGCTTTCTTT. Protein product: CATTAYGDPGRTEAFF.

V is TRBV19 and J is TRBJ1-2; D possibly corresponds to TRBD1 (5 bases). Trimming shortened V by 5 bases and J by 0 bases, and 13 bases separated the two germline ends. The CDR3 runs 15 residues. Germline lookup yields CDR1 LNHDA and CDR2 SQIVND (reference sequence). CDR3 loop: CASSPRVGANYGYTF. The DNA for the CDR3 is TGTGCCAGTAGTCCCAGGGTTGGGGCTAACTATGGCTACACCTTC.

The CDR3 region is CASSFRVLGEQYF. In DNA form, the CDR3 reads TGTGCCAGCAGTTTCAGGGTGCTGGGCGAGCAGTACTTC. This chain joins TRBV12-3 or TRBV12-4 and TRBJ2-7, with a weak D call TRBD1 (5 bases). This CDR3 has 13 residues. V lost 3 bases and J lost 6, with 12 bases in between.

The V call is TRBV28, the J call TRBJ2-3; D may be TRBD1 (6 bases). Trimming took off 3 bases at V and 4 bases at J, with 11 bases between the two ends. Germline CDR1 and CDR2: MDHEN and SYDVKM. The CDR3 loop spans 14 amino acids. In DNA form, the CDR3 reads TGTGCCAGCAGTTTTAATCAGGGGCCAGATACGCAGTATTTT. Protein: CASSFNQGPDTQYF.

This chain connects TRBV27 to TRBJ1-3, with unresolved D. The CDR3 is 14 residues long. Trimming took off 6 bases at V and 1 base at J, with 10 bases between the two ends. Germline values: CDR1 MNHEY, CDR2 SMNVEV (reference sequence). CDR3 loop: CASRSVLSGNTIYF. The CDR3 DNA follows: TGTGCCAGCAGGTCGGTGTTGTCTGGAAACACCATATATTTT.